The clone carrying this T cell receptor beta chain was seen once. This entry belongs to a study of blood T cell repertoires in COVID-19. Across the study: Collection of acute and convalescent COVID-19 samples took place in the United States, Italy and Spain. From T cells, B-cell-depleted T cells, or PBMCs came the material, which was cDNA or gDNA.

In the authors' workflow: Estimates of nucleated cell counts were drawn from the amplification of reference gene primers. TCRdb's copy holds only in-frame clones and misses some; the assay was immunoSEQ multiplex PCR. V, J and clone size derive from that table, while D and trimming were established from the DNA sequence. Altogether about 89,000 clones are present, 75% to 85% being singletons, with the ten largest covering under 25%. Trimming removed 0 bases from V and 8 bases from J, with 11 bases in between. CDR3 length equals 15 residues. Germline loops: CDR1 MNHEY, CDR2 SMNVEV (reference sequence).

This clonotype originated in a woman of 80 years or more with acute or convalescent COVID-19. The chain uses TRBV27 and TRBJ1-6; possibly TRBD1 for D (6 bases). Material: peripheral blood. The CDR3 spells CASSLSQGPYSPLHF. CDR3 DNA: TGTGCCAGCAGTTTATCGCAGGGGCCCTATTCACCCCTCCACTTT.